Following are 20 T cell receptor beta chains from one sample sequenced in a study of T-cell memory formation after mild COVID-19. In TCRdb, the 5' RACE reads were re-called with MiXCR into one record per CDR3 protein. The sample holds roughly 350,000 distinct CDR3 sequences; roughly 13% are singletons and the top ten take approximately 21%. Sequenced: PBMCs or a T cell subset sorted from them (not recorded which). Receptors originate from a man between 18 and 35 years old who had mild COVID-19 (a few samples of this study predate the infection). Cell type and time point are not known.

The chain joins TRBV28 to TRBJ1-1; D is perhaps TRBD1 (6 bases). Trimming removed 1 base from V and 5 bases from J, with 11 bases in between. There are 14 residues in the CDR3. Germline V CDR1 and CDR2: MDHEN, SYDVKM. The CDR3 here is CASSLYRDFTEAFF. In DNA form, the CDR3 reads TGTGCCAGCAGTTTATACAGGGATTTTACTGAAGCTTTCTTT.

V gene TRBV20-1 combines with J gene TRBJ2-3, with 12 bases aligning to TRBD1. With V trimmed by 0 bases and J by 5 bases, 6 bases remained unmatched. Germline V gene lookup returns CDR1 DFQATT and CDR2 SNEGSKA (reference sequence). This CDR3 has 16 amino acids. In DNA, the CDR3 is TGCAGTGCTAGAGAATGGGACAGGGGGCCTGGAGATACGCAGTATTTT. Translating it yields CSAREWDRGPGDTQYF.

This clonotype has more than one count but fewer than ten. The CDR3 loop is CASSDPIGLKQYF. DNA of the CDR3: TGTGCCAGCAGTGACCCCATCGGGTTGAAGCAGTACTTC. The chain joins TRBV2 to TRBJ2-7; D gene ambiguous. The CDR3 has 13 amino acids. Germline-derived CDR1 and CDR2 are SNHLY and FYNNEI. The V and J ends lost 3 bases and 8 bases respectively, with 14 bases between them. Looking up the rest from reference TRBV2 and TRBJ2-7 gives the full variable domain: EPEVTQTPSHQVTQMGQEVILRCVPISNHLYFYWYRQILGQKVEFLVSFYNNEISEKSEIFDDQFSVERPDGSNFTLKIRSTKLEDSAMYFCASSDPIGLKQYFGPGTRLTVT.

The V and J genes are TRBV7-2 and TRBJ2-4; 11 bases match TRBD2. Per germline, CDR1 SGHTA and CDR2 FQGNSA. CDR3 length: 14 amino acids. J lost 7 bases, V lost 4 bases, and 3 bases had no gene match. The CDR3: CASSSLAGGNIQYF. CDR3 nucleotide sequence: TGTGCCAGCAGCTCCCTAGCGGGGGGCAACATTCAGTACTTC.

The chain is built from TRBV7-6 and TRBJ2-2; 10 bases line up with TRBD1. Losses at the gene ends were 4 bases for V and 3 bases for J; bases not matched to a gene: 2. Germline-derived CDR1 and CDR2 are SGHVS and FNYEAQ. The CDR3 length is 15 residues. In nucleotides, the CDR3 is TGTGCCAGCAGCTCGGGGACAGGGGACACCGGGGAGCTGTTTTTT. This sequence encodes CASSSGTGDTGELFF.

The table lists this clonotype with a few counts. This chain links TRBV7-8 with TRBJ2-7; either TRBD1 or TRBD2 may supply D (5 bases each). Trimming took off 5 bases at V and 3 bases at J, with 14 bases between the two ends. The CDR3 totals 14 residues. CDR1 and CDR2 (germline): SGHVS, FQNEAQ. CDR3 protein: CASSLQGRDYEQYV. DNA of the CDR3: TGTGCCAGCAGCCTCCAGGGACGGGACTACGAGCAGTACGTC.

Points on this clonotype: Its ends do not fully match the called genes, so a read error is possible. The chain recombines TRBV15 with TRBJ2-5; 9 bases are a match to TRBD1. The CDR3 runs to 15 residues. Germline V gene data show CDR1 as LNHNV and CDR2 as YYDKDF (reference sequence). The CDR3 DNA is TGTGCCACCAGCAGAGAGAACAGGGGGCGGGAGACCCGGTACTTC. Translated: CATSRENRGRETRYF.

The V and J genes are TRBV11-3 and TRBJ2-3; 8 bases are a match to TRBD1. After removal of 4 bases from V and 4 bases from J, the junction contained 10 bases not matched to a gene. There are 16 residues in the CDR3. Germline-derived CDR1 and CDR2 are SGHNT and YENEEA. DNA of the CDR3: TGTGCCAGCAGCTCGCGGACAGGGATTGATCCAGATACGCAGTATTTT. Encoded protein: CASSSRTGIDPDTQYF.

The chain recombines TRBV9 with TRBJ2-3; no definite D call. Germline CDR1 SGDLS, CDR2 YYNGEE. V was shortened by 4 bases and J by 1 base, with 13 bases between the two germline ends. This CDR3 is built from 15 residues. CDR3 region: CASSSPGRGTDTQYF. For the CDR3, the DNA is TGTGCCAGCAGCTCCCCCGGGCGTGGCACAGATACGCAGTATTTT. Combining the CDR3 with reference TRBV9 and TRBJ2-3 gives the whole variable domain DSGVTQTPKHLITATGQRVTLRCSPRSGDLSVYWYQQSLDQGLQFLIQYYNGEERAKGNILERFSAQQFPDLHSELNLSSLELGDSALYFCASSSPGRGTDTQYFGPGTRLTVL.

The J gene is TRBJ2-1, the V gene TRBV18; unclear D gene. This CDR3 has 12 residues. V gave up 2 bases and J gave up 9 bases, with 8 bases separating them. Per germline, CDR1 KGHSH and CDR2 LQKENI. The CDR3 is CASSPRLGEQFF. DNA for the CDR3: TGTGCCAGCTCACCAAGGCTGGGTGAGCAGTTCTTC.

The rearrangement joins TRBV20-1 to TRBJ2-7; D is ambiguous. The germline V gene encodes CDR1 DFQATT and CDR2 SNEGSKA (reference sequence). The CDR3 consists of 14 residues. Trimming removed 0 bases from V and 3 bases from J, with 12 bases in between. The DNA for the CDR3 is TGCAGTGCTAGAGATCTCGGATCCGGCTACGAGCAGTACGTC. Translating gives CSARDLGSGYEQYV.

This clonotype appeared a few times. The genes are TRBV19 and TRBJ2-2, with 7 bases matching TRBD2. Germline assignment: CDR1 LNHDA and CDR2 SQIVND (reference sequence). Trimming cost V 3 bases and J 7 bases; bases outside gene matches: 8. This CDR3 spans 15 amino acids. CDR3 DNA: TGTGCCAGTAGTATCTCTGCAGGGAGGGTCGGGGAGCTGTTTTTT. Its protein is CASSISAGRVGELFF.

This clonotype showed up just a few times. The genes are TRBV7-3 and TRBJ2-3; 12 nucleotides align to TRBD2. V was pared by 4 bases and J by 8 bases, with 10 bases of the junction left unmatched. CDR3 length: 16 amino acids. Germline loops: CDR1 SGHTA, CDR2 FQGTGA. The CDR3 region has the DNA TGTGCCAGCAGCTCCGGACTAGCGGGGCCCAGGGGTACGCAGTATTTT. This gives the protein CASSSGLAGPRGTQYF.

In its sample, this clonotype was seen a few times. V is TRBV29-1 and J is TRBJ2-2; no firm D call. CDR3 size: 14 residues. V lost 3 bases and J 2 bases, leaving 10 bases between the germline ends. Germline V gene lookup returns CDR1 SQVTM and CDR2 ANQGSEA. The CDR3, as DNA: TGCAGCGTTGATACTGGGGTAAACACCGGGGAGCTGTTTTTT. Translated: CSVDTGVNTGELFF.

Here the CDR3 reads CASRIRAHGTEAFF. DNA of the CDR3: TGTGCCAGCAGGATTCGGGCGCACGGCACTGAAGCTTTCTTT. The chain employs TRBV27 and TRBJ1-1; D ambiguous. CDR1 is MNHEY, CDR2 SMNVEV, per germline (reference sequence). CDR3 length: 14 amino acids. The V and J ends lost 6 bases and 4 bases respectively, with 15 bases between them.

The V gene is TRBV11-3, the J gene TRBJ2-4, with unresolved D. V lost 0 bases to trimming and J lost 0 bases, with 6 bases between them. The CDR3 is 15 amino acids. Germline CDR1 reads SGHNT; CDR2 reads YENEEA. This chain's CDR3 is CASSLDPGAKNIQYF. CDR3 nucleotide sequence: TGTGCCAGCAGCTTAGATCCAGGAGCCAAAAACATTCAGTACTTC.

The chain recombines TRBV20-1 with TRBJ1-6, with no clear D. The CDR3 length is 13 residues. V was cut by 2 bases and J by 8 bases, with 10 bases left in between. Germline V gene lookup returns CDR1 DFQATT and CDR2 SNEGSKA (reference sequence). The CDR3 loop is CSARYGGDSPLHF. The CDR3 region has the DNA TGCAGTGCTAGATACGGCGGTGATTCACCCCTCCACTTT.

This clonotype showed up just a few times. This rearrangement joins TRBV7-3 to TRBJ2-1; 11 bases fit TRBD2. This CDR3 comprises 16 residues. From germline, CDR1 is SGHTA and CDR2 FQGTGA. After removal of 2 bases from V and 6 bases from J, the junction contained 6 bases not matched to a gene. CDR3 coding DNA: TGTGCCAGCAGCTTAGTAGGGACTAGCGGAGCCAATGAGCAGTTCTTC. This encodes CASSLVGTSGANEQFF.

This clonotype was counted a few times. CDR3 bases: TGCAGCGTTTTTACAGGGACGAACACCGGGGAGCTGTTTTTT. The encoded protein is CSVFTGTNTGELFF. The chain is built from TRBV29-1 and TRBJ2-2, with D maybe TRBD1 (6 bases). The CDR3 has 14 amino acids. V lost 5 bases and J 0 bases, leaving 10 bases between the germline ends. CDR1 and CDR2 from the germline V gene are SQVTM and ANQGSEA.

The chain recombines TRBV20-1 with TRBJ2-1, with D possibly being TRBD1 (6 bases). CDR1 and CDR2 (germline): DFQATT, SNEGSKA (reference sequence). V was trimmed by 5 bases and J by 8 bases, leaving 19 bases between them. The CDR3 has 14 amino acids. CDR3 amino acids: CSAVLAGVEHEQFF. For the CDR3, the DNA is TGCAGTGCTGTGTTGGCAGGGGTGGAGCATGAGCAGTTCTTC.